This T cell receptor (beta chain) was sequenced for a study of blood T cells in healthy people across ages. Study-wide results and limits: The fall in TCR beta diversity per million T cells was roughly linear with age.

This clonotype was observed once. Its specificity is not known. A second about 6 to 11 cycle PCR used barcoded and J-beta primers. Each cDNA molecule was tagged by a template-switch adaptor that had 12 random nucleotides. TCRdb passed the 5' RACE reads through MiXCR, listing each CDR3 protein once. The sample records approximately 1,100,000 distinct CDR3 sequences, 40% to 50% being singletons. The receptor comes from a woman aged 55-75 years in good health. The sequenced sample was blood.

CDR3 sequence reads: CASSGGNSGGTYNEQFF. CDR3 coding DNA: TGTGCCAGCAGCGGGGGGAATAGCGGAGGAACCTACAATGAGCAGTTCTTC. The rearrangement uses TRBV9 and TRBJ2-1; a weak D match, TRBD2 (6 bases). The CDR3 sequence is 17 residues long. Looked up from germline, CDR1 is SGDLS and CDR2 is YYNGEE. V was pared by 3 bases and J by 2 bases, with 18 bases between.